The 6 T cell receptor beta chains in this list originate from one sample, sequenced in a study of T cells in Graves' hyperthyroidism and ophthalmopathy. RNA transcripts provided the source from which TCR beta CDR3 regions were amplified. RT-PCR in the first round (using the HTBI primer set) targeted the TCR CDR3. TCRdb used MiXCR to reprocess the multiplex PCR reads, holding one entry per CDR3 protein. In the table there are hundreds of thousands of distinct CDR3 sequences, around 16% of which are singletons. Sequences were obtained from blood. The receptors shown here come from a woman under 30 with Graves' hyperthyroidism.

This clonotype was counted many times. CDR3 in DNA: TGTGCCAGCAGTCCGGTGCGTGGGGGCAATCAGCCCCAGCATTTT. Its protein is CASSPVRGGNQPQHF. The V and J genes are TRBV28 and TRBJ1-5; unclear D gene. The CDR3 length is 15 residues. Germline CDR1 MDHEN, CDR2 SYDVKM. Deletions cut 5 bases from V and 2 bases from J, with 13 bases between.

This clonotype was seen a handful of times. V is TRBV7-6 and J is TRBJ2-3; TRBD2 agrees at 7 bases. V gave up 5 bases and J gave up 0 bases; unmatched junction bases: 11. The CDR3 is made up of 17 amino acids. The V gene's germline CDR1 is SGHVS and CDR2 FNYEAQ. In nucleotides, the CDR3 is TGTGCCAGCAGCACCCGGACGGGGGGTATTAGCACAGATACGCAGTATTTT. This gives the protein CASSTRTGGISTDTQYF.

This clonotype was detected ten times or more. The rearrangement links TRBV11-1 to TRBJ1-1; TRBD1 might be the D (5 bases). This CDR3 contains 12 residues. CDR1 SGHAT and CDR2 FQDESV come from the germline V gene (reference sequence). The V end lost 1 base, the J end lost 7 bases, and 7 bases lay between the germline ends. CDR3 protein: CASSLGDSEAFF. The CDR3 DNA sequence: TGTGCCAGCAGCTTAGGAGACAGTGAAGCTTTCTTT. The complete variable domain, with remaining parts taken from reference TRBV11-1 and TRBJ1-1, reads EAEVAQSPRYKITEKSQAVAFWCDPISGHATLYWYRQILGQGPELLVQFQDESVVDDSQLPKDRFSAERLKGVDSTLKIQPAELGDSAMYLCASSLGDSEAFFGQGTRLTVV.

This clonotype was seen ten or more times. This rearrangement joins TRBV7-8 to TRBJ2-2; D is possibly TRBD1 or TRBD2 (5 bases each). CDR1 and CDR2 from the germline V gene are SGHVS and FQNEAQ. This CDR3 is 16 amino acids long. The germline V and J ends were trimmed by 6 bases and 4 bases, with 18 bases remaining between them. CDR3 sequence reads: CASRQTWQRGTGELFF. The CDR3 DNA follows: TGTGCCAGCAGACAGACGTGGCAGAGGGGCACCGGGGAGCTGTTTTTT.

This clonotype was seen a few times. The CDR3 is CASSSRTIPTDTQYF. Written as DNA, the CDR3 is TGTGCCAGCAGCTCCAGGACTATCCCCACAGATACGCAGTATTTT. This sequence joins TRBV7-6 and TRBJ2-3, with a possible D match to TRBD2 (6 bases). V lost 4 bases and J 2 bases, leaving 13 bases between the germline ends. The CDR3 extends over 15 amino acids. Germline-derived CDR1 and CDR2 are SGHVS and FNYEAQ. Complete variable domain (other parts from reference TRBV7-6 and TRBJ2-3): GAGVSQSPRYKVTKRGQDVALRCDPISGHVSLYWYRQALGQGPEFLTYFNYEAQQDKSGLPNDRFSAERPEGSISTLTIQRTEQRDSAMYRCASSSRTIPTDTQYFGPGTRLTVL.

The V gene is TRBV12-3 or TRBV12-4, the J gene TRBJ2-3, with D possibly TRBD2 on 7 matching bases. The germline V and J ends were trimmed by 1 base and 3 bases, with 20 bases remaining between them. The CDR3 consists of 18 residues. DNA of the CDR3: TGTGCCAGCAGTTTAGGTGGGGGGGCCCCCACTTGGACAGATACGCAGTATTTT. This gives the protein CASSLGGGAPTWTDTQYF.